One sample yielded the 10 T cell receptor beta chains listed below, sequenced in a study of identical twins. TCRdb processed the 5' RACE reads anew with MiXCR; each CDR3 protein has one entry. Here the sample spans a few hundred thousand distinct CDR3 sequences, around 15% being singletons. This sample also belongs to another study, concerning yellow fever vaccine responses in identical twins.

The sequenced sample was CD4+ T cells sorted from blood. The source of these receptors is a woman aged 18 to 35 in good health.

The CDR3 DNA sequence: TGCGCCAGCAGCTTGAGGGGACTAGTAATCAATGAGCAGTTCTTC. This gives the protein CASSLRGLVINEQFF. The V call is TRBV5-1, the J call TRBJ2-1, with TRBD2 identical over 8 bases. This CDR3 is 15 amino acids long. V shed 1 base and J 6 bases; nucleotides not matched to a gene: 6. The germline V gene encodes CDR1 SGHRS and CDR2 YFSETQ. The complete variable domain, with remaining parts taken from reference TRBV5-1 and TRBJ2-1, reads KAGVTQTPRYLIKTRGQQVTLSCSPISGHRSVSWYQQTPGQGLQFLFEYFSETQRNKGNFPGRFSGRQFSNSRSEMNVSTLELGDSALYLCASSLRGLVINEQFFGPGTRLTVL.

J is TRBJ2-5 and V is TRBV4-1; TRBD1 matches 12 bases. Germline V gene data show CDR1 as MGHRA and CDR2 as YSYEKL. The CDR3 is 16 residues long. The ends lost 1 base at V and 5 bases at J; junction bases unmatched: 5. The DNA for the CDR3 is TGCGCCAGCAGCCAAGGTGGGACAGGGGGCCGTGAGACCCAGTACTTC. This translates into CASSQGGTGGRETQYF.

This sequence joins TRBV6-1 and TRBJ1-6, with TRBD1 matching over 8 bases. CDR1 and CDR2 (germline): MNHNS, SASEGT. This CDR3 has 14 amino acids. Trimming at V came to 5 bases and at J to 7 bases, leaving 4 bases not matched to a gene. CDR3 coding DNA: TGTGCCAGCAGTCGGGACAGGTGGAATTCACCCCTCCACTTT. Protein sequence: CASSRDRWNSPLHF.

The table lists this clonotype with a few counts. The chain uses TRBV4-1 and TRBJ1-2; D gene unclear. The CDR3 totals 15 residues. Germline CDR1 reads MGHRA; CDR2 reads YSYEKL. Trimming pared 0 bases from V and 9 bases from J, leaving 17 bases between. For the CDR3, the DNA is TGCGCCAGCAGCCAAGAGTTAATCGAGGTCCGGAGCTACACCTTC. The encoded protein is CASSQELIEVRSYTF.

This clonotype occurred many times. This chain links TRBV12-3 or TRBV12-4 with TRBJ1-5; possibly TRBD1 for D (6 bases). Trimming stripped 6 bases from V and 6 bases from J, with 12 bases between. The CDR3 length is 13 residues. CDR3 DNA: TGTGCCAGCAGGACAGGCGGGGGTCAGCCCCAGCATTTT. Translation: CASRTGGGQPQHF.

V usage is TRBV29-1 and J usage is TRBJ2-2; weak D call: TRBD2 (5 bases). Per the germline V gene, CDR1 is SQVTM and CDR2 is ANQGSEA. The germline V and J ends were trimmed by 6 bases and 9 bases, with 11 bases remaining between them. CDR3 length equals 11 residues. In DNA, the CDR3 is TGCAGCGTGTCGGACTTGCGGGAGCTGTTTTTT. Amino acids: CSVSDLRELFF.

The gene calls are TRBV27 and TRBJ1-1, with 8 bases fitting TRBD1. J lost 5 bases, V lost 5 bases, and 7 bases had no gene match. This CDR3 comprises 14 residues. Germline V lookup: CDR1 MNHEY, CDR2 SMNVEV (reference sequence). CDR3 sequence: CASSQRTGRTEAFF. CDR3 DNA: TGTGCCAGCAGTCAAAGGACAGGGAGGACTGAAGCTTTCTTT.

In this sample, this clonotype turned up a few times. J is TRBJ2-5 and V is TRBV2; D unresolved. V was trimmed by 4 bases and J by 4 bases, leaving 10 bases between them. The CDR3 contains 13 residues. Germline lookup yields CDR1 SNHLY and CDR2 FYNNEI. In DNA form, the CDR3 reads TGTGCCAGCAGTGTAGACGGCCTAGAGACCCAGTACTTC. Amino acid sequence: CASSVDGLETQYF.

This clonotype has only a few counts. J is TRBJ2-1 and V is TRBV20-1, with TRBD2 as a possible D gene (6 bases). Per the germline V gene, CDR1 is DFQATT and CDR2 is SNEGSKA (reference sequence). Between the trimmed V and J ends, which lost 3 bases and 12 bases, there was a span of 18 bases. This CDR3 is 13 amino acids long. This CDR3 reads CSASGDSLIGQFF. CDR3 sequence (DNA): TGCAGTGCTAGTGGGGACTCTTTGATAGGGCAGTTCTTC.

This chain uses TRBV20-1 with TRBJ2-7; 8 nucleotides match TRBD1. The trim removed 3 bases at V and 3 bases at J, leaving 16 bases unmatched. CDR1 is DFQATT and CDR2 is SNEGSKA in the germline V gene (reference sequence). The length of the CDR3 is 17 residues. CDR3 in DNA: TGCAGTGCTAGTCAAGTTCCTACTCAAACAGGGGGCTACGAGCAGTACTTC. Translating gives CSASQVPTQTGGYEQYF.